The next 7 T cell receptor beta chains were all read from a single sample in a study of blood T cell repertoires in COVID-19. The assay was immunoSEQ multiplex PCR, and TCRdb's table has in-frame clones only and misses some. Of 200,000 to 300,000 clones in the sample, around four fifths are singletons; the top ten hold over 1.5%. Specimen: peripheral blood. Source of these receptors: a woman older than 75 with acute or convalescent COVID-19.

This chain joins TRBV18 and TRBJ1-1; D not resolved. Trimming cost V 3 bases and J 0 bases, with 14 bases left between them. CDR1 is KGHSH and CDR2 is LQKENI in the germline V gene. The CDR3 length is 16 residues. The CDR3 sequence: CASSPAGRLMNTEAFF. CDR3 coding DNA: TGTGCCAGCTCACCCGCGGGCCGTCTAATGAACACTGAAGCTTTCTTT.

The chain links TRBV18 to TRBJ2-1, with 7 bases that match TRBD1. CDR1 and CDR2 (germline): KGHSH, LQKENI. With 3 bases clipped from V and 4 bases from J, the junction kept 3 bases outside the gene matches. The CDR3 contains 14 residues. The CDR3 DNA follows: TGTGCCAGCTCACCCAGGACAGGATACAATGAGCAGTTCTTC. Residues: CASSPRTGYNEQFF.

The chain is built from TRBV18 and TRBJ2-2; 7 bases map to TRBD2. CDR3 length: 15 residues. Germline CDR1 and CDR2: KGHSH and LQKENI. After removal of 3 bases from V and 4 bases from J, the junction contained 5 bases not matched to a gene. This chain's CDR3 is CASSPAPGGTGELFF. The CDR3 bases are TGTGCCAGCTCACCCGCTCCGGGGGGCACCGGGGAGCTGTTTTTT.

The chain carries TRBV18 and TRBJ1-3, with 7 bases matching TRBD1. The CDR3 length is 13 residues. Losses at the gene ends were 6 bases for V and 4 bases for J; bases not matched to a gene: 3. CDR1 and CDR2 from the germline V gene are KGHSH and LQKENI. The CDR3 nucleotides are TGTGCCAGCTCTCGACAGGGCGGAAACACCATATATTTT. It yields the protein CASSRQGGNTIYF.

The V and J genes are TRBV25-1 and TRBJ1-6, with 7 bases matching TRBD1. CDR3 length: 15 residues. Losses at the gene ends were 0 bases for V and 6 bases for J; bases not matched to a gene: 2. Germline values: CDR1 MGHDK, CDR2 SYGVNS. This CDR3 reads CASSEYDRVNSPLHF. As DNA, the CDR3 is TGTGCCAGCAGTGAATATGACAGGGTTAATTCACCCCTCCACTTT.

This chain connects TRBV11-2 to TRBJ2-2; 8 bases are a match to TRBD2. CDR3 length: 16 amino acids. CDR1 SGHAT and CDR2 FQNNGV come from the germline V gene. The ends lost 4 bases at V and 4 bases at J; junction bases unmatched: 8. CDR3 amino acids: CASSSSGGRGTGELFF. In nucleotides, the CDR3 is TGTGCCAGCAGCTCATCGGGGGGGCGCGGCACCGGGGAGCTGTTTTTT.

J is TRBJ1-6 and V is TRBV11-1; weak D call: TRBD1 (5 bases). There are 14 residues in the CDR3. Germline-derived CDR1 and CDR2 are SGHAT and FQDESV (reference sequence). V was clipped by 2 bases and J by 9 bases, with 11 bases between them. CDR3 in amino acids: CASSLRGYRSPLHF. The CDR3 coding sequence is TGTGCCAGCAGCTTAAGGGGTTATCGTTCACCCCTCCACTTT.